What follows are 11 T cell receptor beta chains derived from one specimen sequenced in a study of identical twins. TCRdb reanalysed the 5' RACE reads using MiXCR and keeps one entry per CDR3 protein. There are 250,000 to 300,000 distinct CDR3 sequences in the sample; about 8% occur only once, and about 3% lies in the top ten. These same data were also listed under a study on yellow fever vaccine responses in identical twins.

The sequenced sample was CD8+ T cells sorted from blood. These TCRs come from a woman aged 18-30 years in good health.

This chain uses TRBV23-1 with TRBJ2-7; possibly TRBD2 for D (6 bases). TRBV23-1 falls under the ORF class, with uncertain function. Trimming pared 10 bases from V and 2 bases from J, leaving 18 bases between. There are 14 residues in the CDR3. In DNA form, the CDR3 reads TGCGCCATCATGCCCGGGGACTGTACCTACGAGCAGTACTTC. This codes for CAIMPGDCTYEQYF.

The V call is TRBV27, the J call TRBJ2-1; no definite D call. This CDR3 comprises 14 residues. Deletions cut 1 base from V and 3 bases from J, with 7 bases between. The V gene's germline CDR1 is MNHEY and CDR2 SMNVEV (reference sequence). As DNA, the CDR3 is TGTGCCAGCAGTTTATTCGATGGCTACAATGAGCAGTTCTTC. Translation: CASSLFDGYNEQFF.

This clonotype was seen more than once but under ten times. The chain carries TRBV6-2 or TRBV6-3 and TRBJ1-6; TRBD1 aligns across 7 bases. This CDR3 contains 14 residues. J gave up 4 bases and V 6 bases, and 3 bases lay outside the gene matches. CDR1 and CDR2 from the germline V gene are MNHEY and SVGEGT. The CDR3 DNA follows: TGTGCCAGCAGCGAGGGACAGTATAATTCACCCCTCCACTTT. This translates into CASSEGQYNSPLHF.

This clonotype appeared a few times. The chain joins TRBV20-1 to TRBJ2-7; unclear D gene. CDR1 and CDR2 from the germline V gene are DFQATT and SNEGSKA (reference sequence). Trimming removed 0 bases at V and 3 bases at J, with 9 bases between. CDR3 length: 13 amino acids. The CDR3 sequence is CSAREQSIYEQYF. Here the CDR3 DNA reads TGCAGTGCTAGAGAACAGAGTATCTACGAGCAGTACTTC.

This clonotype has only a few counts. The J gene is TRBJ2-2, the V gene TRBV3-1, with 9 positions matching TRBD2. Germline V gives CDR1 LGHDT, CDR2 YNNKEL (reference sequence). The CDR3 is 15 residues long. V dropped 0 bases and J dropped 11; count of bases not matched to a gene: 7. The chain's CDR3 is CASSQDETSGFELFF. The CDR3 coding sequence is TGTGCCAGCAGCCAAGATGAGACTAGCGGATTCGAGCTGTTTTTT. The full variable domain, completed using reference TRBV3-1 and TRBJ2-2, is DTAVSQTPKYLVTQMGNDKSIKCEQNLGHDTMYWYKQDSKKFLKIMFSYNNKELIINETVPNRFSPKSPDKAHLNLHINSLELGDSAVYFCASSQDETSGFELFFGEGSRLTVL.

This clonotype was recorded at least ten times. CDR3 in amino acids: CSVPLSTWRTGVLGDEQFF. In DNA form, the CDR3 reads TGCAGCGTTCCCCTTTCCACCTGGAGGACGGGAGTACTTGGAGATGAGCAGTTCTTC. The chain carries TRBV29-1 and TRBJ2-1; weak D call: TRBD2 (6 bases). This CDR3 spans 19 amino acids. CDR1 is SQVTM and CDR2 is ANQGSEA in the germline V gene. V lost 5 bases, J lost 8 bases, and 34 bases lay in between.

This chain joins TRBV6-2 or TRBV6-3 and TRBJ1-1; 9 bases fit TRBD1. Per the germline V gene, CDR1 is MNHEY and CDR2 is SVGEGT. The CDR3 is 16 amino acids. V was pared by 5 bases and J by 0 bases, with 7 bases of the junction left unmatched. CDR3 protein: CASSLGTGQMNTEAFF. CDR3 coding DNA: TGTGCCAGCAGTCTCGGGACAGGGCAGATGAACACTGAAGCTTTCTTT.

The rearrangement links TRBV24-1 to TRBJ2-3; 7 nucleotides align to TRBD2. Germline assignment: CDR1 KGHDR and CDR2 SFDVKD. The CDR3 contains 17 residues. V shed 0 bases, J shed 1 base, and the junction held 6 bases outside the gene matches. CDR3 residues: CATSDLSKGGGTDTQYF. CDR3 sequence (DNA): TGTGCCACCAGTGATTTGTCCAAGGGAGGGGGCACAGATACGCAGTATTTT.

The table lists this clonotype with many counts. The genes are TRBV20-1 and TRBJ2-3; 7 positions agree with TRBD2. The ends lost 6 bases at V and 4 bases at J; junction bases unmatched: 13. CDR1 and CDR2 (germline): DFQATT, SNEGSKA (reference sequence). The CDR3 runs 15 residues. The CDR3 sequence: CSAKRLAEDPDTQYF. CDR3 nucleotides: TGCAGTGCCAAAAGACTAGCTGAAGACCCAGATACGCAGTATTTT.

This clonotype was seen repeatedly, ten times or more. CDR3 region: CASIMRQGAPTDTQYF. The CDR3 nucleotides are TGTGCCAGCATTATGAGACAGGGCGCGCCAACAGATACGCAGTATTTT. The gene calls are TRBV27 and TRBJ2-3; 7 bases are a match to TRBD1. This CDR3 spans 16 amino acids. Trimming cost V 7 bases and J 3 bases; bases outside gene matches: 13. Germline CDR1 reads MNHEY; CDR2 reads SMNVEV (reference sequence).

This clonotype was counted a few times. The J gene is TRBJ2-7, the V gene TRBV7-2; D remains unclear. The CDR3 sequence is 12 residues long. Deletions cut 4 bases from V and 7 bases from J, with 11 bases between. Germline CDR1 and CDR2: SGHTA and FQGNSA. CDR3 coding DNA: TGTGCCAGCAGCTCAGCGCCCCGGGAGCAGTACTTC. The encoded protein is CASSSAPREQYF.